This TCR beta chain was obtained from a study of cytomegalovirus exposure and HLA in healthy donors. Study outcomes and limitations: In a later analysis, V- and J-gene trimming of beta chains associated with a DCLRE1C missense variant, replicated independently. Among TCR beta chains, those listed as cytomegalovirus-associated numbered some 170. Most CMV-associated TCR beta chains appeared HLA-restricted in a later analysis. Reportedly, TCR beta sequences accurately predicted HLA-A and HLA-B alleles in most subjects.

V lost 2 bases to trimming and J lost 7 bases, with 14 bases between them. CDR1 is SGHDN and CDR2 is FVKESK in the germline V gene. The CDR3 extends over 14 amino acids. The study ran its PCR with 60 Vbeta and 13 Jbeta primers. The table came from immunoSEQ multiplex PCR; TCRdb's copy has only in-frame clones and leaves some out. Among around 140,000 clones listed, approximately 8.9% were seen once. Worth noting for this clone: Its cognate antigen is unknown.

The sequencing input was PBMCs. The receptor comes from a woman between 40 and 50 years old in good health and CMV-seropositive. The chain combines TRBV14 with TRBJ1-2; D may be TRBD1 (6 bases). DNA of the CDR3: TGTGCCAGCAGCCAAACACAGCCAGGGGCTGGCTACACCTTC. Translation: CASSQTQPGAGYTF.